The 9 T cell receptor beta chains reported below all come from one sample, sequenced in a study of control samples from healthy donors and cancer patients. Sequencing was performed with immunoSEQ multiplex PCR; in TCRdb, only in-frame clones are kept and a portion is missing. This sample has 190,000 or so clones, with 90% to 95% found just once. Sequenced material: blood. Receptors originate from a man aged 18 to 30 in good health.

The chain couples TRBV9 to TRBJ1-1, with D uncertain. V lost 1 base and J 0 bases, leaving 16 bases between the germline ends. This CDR3 comprises 17 residues. Germline V lookup: CDR1 SGDLS, CDR2 YYNGEE. The DNA for the CDR3 is TGTGCCAGCAGCGTATCCCCCGGTTACCCTTTGAACACTGAAGCTTTCTTT. Translated, it gives CASSVSPGYPLNTEAFF.

This clone was picked up a small number of times. This rearrangement joins TRBV30 to TRBJ1-2; unclear D gene. This CDR3 region has 14 residues. CDR1 and CDR2 (germline): GTSNPN, SVGIG (reference sequence). With 3 bases removed from V and 0 bases from J, the gap between germline ends came to 11 bases. The CDR3 here is CAWRMGTSNYGYTF. The DNA of the CDR3 is TGTGCCTGGAGAATGGGAACCTCTAACTATGGCTACACCTTC.

The rearrangement links TRBV7-8 to TRBJ1-4; the match to TRBD1 covers 9 bases. The V gene's germline CDR1 is SGHVS and CDR2 FQNEAQ. The V gene end was trimmed by 5 bases and the J gene end by 1 base; junction bases not matched to a gene: 11. The CDR3 totals 18 residues. The CDR3, as DNA: TGTGCCAGCAGCGCAGGGACAGGGTTCGTAGGAACTAATGAAAAACTGTTTTTT. This gives the protein CASSAGTGFVGTNEKLFF.

The chain joins TRBV24-1 to TRBJ1-1, with D unresolved. Trimming shortened V by 9 bases and J by 8 bases, and 21 bases separated the two germline ends. The CDR3 consists of 14 residues. Germline CDR1 is KGHDR and CDR2 is SFDVKD. The CDR3 here is CATRPSYELAEAFF. The CDR3 DNA reads TGTGCCACCCGCCCCTCGTACGAATTGGCAGAAGCTTTCTTT.

This chain connects TRBV19 to TRBJ1-3, with D perhaps matching TRBD1 (5 bases). Germline V CDR1 and CDR2: LNHDA, SQIVND (reference sequence). V was clipped by 10 bases and J by 0 bases, with 19 bases between them. The CDR3 extends over 16 amino acids. CDR3 bases: TGTGCCAATACCAGTCGGGGCTCCCTCTCTGGAAACACCATATATTTT. Protein: CANTSRGSLSGNTIYF.

The chain combines TRBV6-5 with TRBJ1-2; 8 nucleotides match TRBD1. Germline lookup yields CDR1 MNHEY and CDR2 SVGAGI. The length of the CDR3 is 14 residues. V trimming: 4 bases; J trimming: 6 bases; junction bases outside the gene matches: 7. The CDR3 protein is CASSSAQGVDGYTF. Here the CDR3 DNA reads TGTGCCAGCAGTTCTGCACAGGGGGTGGATGGCTACACCTTC.

The chain employs TRBV5-5 and TRBJ1-2; 8 bases agree with TRBD1. This CDR3 has 16 amino acids. The germline V gene has CDR1 SGHKS and CDR2 YYEKEE (reference sequence). V trimming: 3 bases; J trimming: 4 bases; junction bases outside the gene matches: 11. The DNA of the CDR3 is TGTGCCAGCAGCTCAAATACCGGACAGGGTGGCTATGGCTACACCTTC. Translation gives CASSSNTGQGGYGYTF. Full variable domain (missing parts from reference TRBV5-5 and TRBJ1-2): DAGVTQSPTHLIKTRGQQVTLRCSPISGHKSVSWYQQVLGQGPQFIFQYYEKEERGRGNFPDRFSARQFPNYSSELNVNALLLGDSALYLCASSSNTGQGGYGYTFGSGTRLTVV.

About this clone: Other DNA sequences within the sample encode an identical CDR3. V gene TRBV5-1 combines with J gene TRBJ2-2; D is unresolved. The CDR3 sequence is 15 residues long. Germline V gene data show CDR1 as SGHRS and CDR2 as YFSETQ. Trimming removed 0 bases from V and 2 bases from J, with 8 bases in between. The CDR3 region has the DNA TGCGCCAGCAGCTTGGGTGGCGCAAACACCGGGGAGCTGTTTTTT. It yields the protein CASSLGGANTGELFF.

The chain links TRBV19 to TRBJ2-3; 8 bases match TRBD1. Germline V gene data show CDR1 as LNHDA and CDR2 as SQIVND (reference sequence). V was clipped by 1 base and J by 0 bases; unmatched bases: 3. The CDR3 is 16 residues long. For the CDR3, the DNA is TGTGCCAGTAGTATAGCGACAGGGGTGAGCACAGATACGCAGTATTTT. Amino acid sequence: CASSIATGVSTDTQYF.